The rows below give T cell receptor beta chains drawn from one sample of a study of T cell responses to AZD1222 COVID-19 vaccine. TCRdb's copy holds only in-frame clones and misses some; the assay was immunoSEQ multiplex PCR. Counted here are approximately 150,000 clones, roughly 87% occurring once; the ten biggest clones make up less than 6.5%. This sample comprised peripheral blood, obtained 28 days after the second AZD1222 dose. All receptors come from an adult who received the AZD1222 COVID-19 vaccine. The CDR3 runs from the conserved cysteine through the conserved F or W. D genes are given only for firm matches. The size of a clone is reported for some rows only, either as once, few or many, or as a class for expanded clones.

clone_size,j_call,d_call,v_call,cdr3_nt,cdr3_aa
few,TRBJ2-2,-,TRBV28,TGTGCCAGCAGTTTACGGCGACAGGTGGTAGGGACCGGGGAGCTGTTTTTT,CASSLRRQVVGTGELFF
-,TRBJ2-1,TRBD1,TRBV11-3,TGTGCCAGCAGCCCCGGGACAGGGGAGGATGAGCAGTTCTTC,CASSPGTGEDEQFF
-,TRBJ2-2,-,TRBV7-3,TGTGCCAGCAGCGCTCCAGGGGACCGGGAGCTGTTTTTT,CASSAPGDRELFF
-,TRBJ1-6,-,TRBV10-2,TGCGCCAGCAGTGATCAGAGGCATTCACCCCTCCACTTT,CASSDQRHSPLHF
-,TRBJ2-2,-,TRBV2,TGTGCCAGCAGTGTGGGACCCACCGGGGAGCTGTTTTTT,CASSVGPTGELFF
-,TRBJ2-4,-,TRBV6-6,TGTGCCAGCAGCCTCTCGTCAGGCATTCAGTACTTC,CASSLSSGIQYF
-,TRBJ1-6,-,TRBV28,TGTGCCAGCGGCCTTGGCTCCTATAATTCACCCCTCCACTTT,CASGLGSYNSPLHF
-,TRBJ2-1,TRBD2,TRBV5-1,TGCGCCAGCAGCTTGGGACTAGCGGGAACTGAGCAGTTCTTC,CASSLGLAGTEQFF
few,TRBJ1-1,-,TRBV6-5,TGTGCCAGCAGTTCGACAGTAAGGACTGAAGCTTTCTTT,CASSSTVRTEAFF
-,TRBJ2-1,-,TRBV6-4,TGTGCCAGCAGTGTGGGGCCCTGGTTGAGCGAGCCTAACAATGAGCAGTTCTTC,CASSVGPWLSEPNNEQFF
-,TRBJ1-2,TRBD1,TRBV28,TGTGCCAGCAGCGCGGGACAGAACTATGGCTACACCTTC,CASSAGQNYGYTF
-,TRBJ1-3,-,TRBV19,TGTGCCAGTTCCCCTGCCCCAGGGGAAGGAAACACCATATATTTT,CASSPAPGEGNTIYF
-,TRBJ2-1,-,TRBV12-3/TRBV12-4,TGTGCCAGCAGTTCCCGGGAACTAGAGCAGTTCTTC,CASSSRELEQFF
-,TRBJ2-5,-,TRBV18,TGTGCCAGCTCCCAGGGAATAGAGACCCAGTACTTC,CASSQGIETQYF
-,TRBJ1-1,-,TRBV19,TGTGCCAGTAGTTCCGGGGGGGCGACTGAAGCTTTCTTT,CASSSGGATEAFF
-,TRBJ1-2,-,TRBV5-1,TGCGCCAGCAGCTCCCTAGACAAGCCGGGCTACACCTTC,CASSSLDKPGYTF
-,TRBJ2-1,TRBD2,TRBV25-1,TGTGCCAGCAGTGGAGAAAGCCCTAGCGGGACCTACAATGAGCAGTTCTTC,CASSGESPSGTYNEQFF
-,TRBJ2-2,TRBD1,TRBV7-3,TGTGCCAGCAGCTTAGGGACAGGGGACCCCGGGGAGCTGTTTTTT,CASSLGTGDPGELFF
-,TRBJ1-6,-,TRBV7-9,TGTGCCAGCAGCTTACGTCAGGAGAATTCACCCCTCCACTTT,CASSLRQENSPLHF
-,TRBJ2-1,TRBD2,TRBV5-1,TGCGCCAGCAGCTTGGTGGCTAGCGGATACAATGAGCAGTTCTTC,CASSLVASGYNEQFF